The subject of this entry is one T cell receptor beta chain. This entry is derived from a study of blood T cell repertoires in COVID-19. As for the study in general: Acute and convalescent COVID-19 samples came from the United States, Italy and Spain. PBMCs, B-cell-depleted T cells, or T cells provided the cDNA or gDNA that made up the material.

Trimming at V came to 5 bases and at J to 5 bases, leaving 8 bases not matched to a gene. The CDR3 sequence is 16 residues long. Germline CDR1 reads SEHNR; CDR2 reads FQNEAQ (reference sequence). Source study methods: Amplifying reference gene primers gave estimates of nucleated cell counts. Profiled with immunoSEQ multiplex PCR; TCRdb holds only in-frame clones, not every one. D and trimming were read from the DNA, whereas the V and J calls and clone size are those reported in that table. Among roughly 260,000 clones listed, around 85% were seen once. Input material: peripheral blood. This sequence was found in a woman aged 35 to 49 with active or convalescent COVID-19. The chain recombines TRBV7-9 with TRBJ2-2; 10 bases are a match to TRBD2. This CDR3 reads CASSPGLAGGTGELFF. The CDR3 DNA sequence: TGTGCCAGCAGCCCCGGGTTAGCGGGGGGAACCGGGGAGCTGTTTTTT.